The 2 T cell receptor beta chains in this list originate from one sample, sequenced in a study of PD-1 blockade in classical Hodgkin lymphoma. Time point here: cycle 4 day 1 (C4D1), after more than five weeks of nivolumab. The patients all showed relapse after autologous stem cell transplantation, while their brentuximab vedotin exposure varied. Magnetic negative selection of thawed PBMCs yielded the CD8+ T cells. Sequencing was performed with immunoSEQ multiplex PCR; in TCRdb, only in-frame clones are kept and a portion is missing. The sample consists of around 21,000 clones, around 84% of them appearing once. The sequencing used CD8+ T cells from blood, collected before the fourth cycle of nivolumab. The source of these receptors is a human donor with classical Hodgkin lymphoma.

This chain connects TRBV29-1 to TRBJ2-1, with TRBD1 matching 7 bases. This CDR3 has 13 residues. Germline CDR1 SQVTM, CDR2 ANQGSEA. Unmatched junction bases numbered 5, after V lost 6 bases and J lost 3 bases. The DNA for the CDR3 is TGCAGCGTACCGAGACAGGGCTACAATGAGCAGTTCTTC. Translation gives CSVPRQGYNEQFF.

The chain combines TRBV7-9 with TRBJ1-4, with D hard to call. This CDR3 has 16 amino acids. Germline V gene lookup returns CDR1 SEHNR and CDR2 FQNEAQ (reference sequence). Trimming cost V 5 bases and J 8 bases, with 21 bases left between them. The CDR3, as DNA: TGTGCCAGCAGCAAAATCCAGGACCGTGTGGGGGAAAAACTGTTTTTT. Its translation: CASSKIQDRVGEKLFF. The complete variable domain, with remaining parts taken from reference TRBV7-9 and TRBJ1-4, reads DTGVSQNPRHKITKRGQNVTFRCDPISEHNRLYWYRQTLGQGPEFLTYFQNEAQLEKSRLLSDRFSAERPKGSFSTLEIQRTEQGDSAMYLCASSKIQDRVGEKLFFGSGTQLSVL.